A selection of T cell receptor beta chains follows, all from one sample in a study of cytomegalovirus exposure and HLA in healthy donors. TCRdb's table, derived via immunoSEQ multiplex PCR, lists solely in-frame clones and lacks some. The data show over 110,000 clones, over 60% seen once. The sequenced sample consisted of PBMCs. Every receptor here comes from a male donor in good health and CMV-seropositive. The CDR3 runs from the conserved cysteine through the conserved F or W. D genes are given only for firm matches. Only some rows state a clone size, as once, few, many or a class for expanded clones.

V gene	J gene	D gene	clone size	CDR3 DNA	CDR3 protein
TRBV21-1	TRBJ1-5	NA	NA	TGTGCCAGCAGCAAAAGGACTAGAAGAGTGGAGTATAGCAATCAGCCCCAGCATTTT	CASSKRTRRVEYSNQPQHF
TRBV5-6	TRBJ2-7	NA	NA	TGTGCCAGCAGATTTGAGGCCGGGGTTGTCAACGAGCAGTACTTC	CASRFEAGVVNEQYF
TRBV6-5	TRBJ2-7	NA	NA	TGTGCCAGCAGGCAGAGACGGGACTCCTACGAGCAGTACTTC	CASRQRRDSYEQYF
TRBV5-6	TRBJ2-7	TRBD2	NA	TGTGCCAGCAGCCTAGCGGGAGGGCCGGACGAGCAGTACTTC	CASSLAGGPDEQYF
TRBV19	TRBJ1-5	TRBD1	once	TGTGCCAGTAGTTGGGACAGTCGAAATCAGCCCCAGCATTTT	CASSWDSRNQPQHF
TRBV5-1	TRBJ1-1	NA	NA	TGCGCCAGCAGCGCAGACAGACTCACTGAAGCTTTCTTT	CASSADRLTEAFF
TRBV25-1	TRBJ1-2	NA	NA	TGTGCCAGCAGTGATTTGGGCAAAGCTAACTATGGCTACACCTTC	CASSDLGKANYGYTF
TRBV27	TRBJ2-7	TRBD1	NA	TGTGCCAGCAGTCTAGGGACAGGGGGAAACTACGAGCAGTACTTC	CASSLGTGGNYEQYF
TRBV19	TRBJ1-5	TRBD1	NA	TGTGCCAGTAGTATTCCCACAGGGGGCAATCAGCCCCAGCATTTT	CASSIPTGGNQPQHF
TRBV5-1	TRBJ1-1	NA	NA	TGCGCCAGCAGCAACCAGGGGTGGAACACTGAAGCTTTCTTT	CASSNQGWNTEAFF
TRBV19	TRBJ1-3	NA	few	TGTGCCAGTAGGCTTTCGGGGGCTGGAAACACCATATATTTT	CASRLSGAGNTIYF
TRBV6-1	TRBJ2-7	TRBD2	NA	TGTGCCAGCAGTGAAGAGATAGCGGGGTCCTACGAGCAGTACTTC	CASSEEIAGSYEQYF
TRBV6-6	TRBJ1-3	NA	NA	TGTGCCAGCAGTCCCCTTGGAGGGTCCTCTGGAAACACCATATATTTT	CASSPLGGSSGNTIYF